This TCR beta chain was recorded in a study of blood T cell repertoires in COVID-19. Study details: Collection of acute and convalescent COVID-19 samples took place in the United States, Italy and Spain. The cDNA or gDNA used as material had been derived from T cells, B-cell-depleted T cells, or PBMCs.

The germline CDR1 and CDR2 sequences are SGDLS and YYNGEE. Deletions cut 0 bases from V and 7 bases from J, with 11 bases between. This CDR3 region has 13 residues. Original handling: Reference gene primer amplification in the assay estimated nucleated cell counts. The table came from immunoSEQ multiplex PCR; TCRdb's copy has only in-frame clones and leaves some out. That table is the source of V, J and clone size, and D and trimming were worked out from the DNA. Of about 260,000 clones listed, less than 90% are singletons. This clone was seen only once. The receptor's source is a man in his sixties who had recovered from COVID-19. The chain links TRBV9 to TRBJ2-7, with D possibly being TRBD2 (6 bases). Sequencing used peripheral blood. The CDR3, as DNA: TGTGCCAGCAGCGTAGAGGAGGGGAGGGAGCAGTACTTC. Translated: CASSVEEGREQYF.